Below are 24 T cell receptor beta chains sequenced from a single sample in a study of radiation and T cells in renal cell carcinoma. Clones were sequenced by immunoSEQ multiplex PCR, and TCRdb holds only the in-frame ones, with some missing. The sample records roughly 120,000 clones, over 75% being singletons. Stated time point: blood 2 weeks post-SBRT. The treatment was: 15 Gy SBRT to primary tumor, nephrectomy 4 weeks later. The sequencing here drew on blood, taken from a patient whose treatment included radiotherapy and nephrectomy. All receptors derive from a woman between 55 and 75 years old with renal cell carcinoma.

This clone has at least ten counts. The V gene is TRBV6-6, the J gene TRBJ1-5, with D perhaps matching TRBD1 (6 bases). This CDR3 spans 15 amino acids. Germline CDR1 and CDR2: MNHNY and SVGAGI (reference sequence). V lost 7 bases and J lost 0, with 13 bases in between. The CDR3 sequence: CASTPRGHSNQPQHF. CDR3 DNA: TGTGCCAGCACACCCCGGGGGCATAGCAATCAGCCCCAGCATTTT.

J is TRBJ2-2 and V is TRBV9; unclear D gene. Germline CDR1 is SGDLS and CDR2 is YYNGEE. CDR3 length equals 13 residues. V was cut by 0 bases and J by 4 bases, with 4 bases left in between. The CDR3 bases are TGTGCCAGCAGCGTAGTGAGCACCGGGGAGCTGTTTTTT. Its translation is CASSVVSTGELFF.

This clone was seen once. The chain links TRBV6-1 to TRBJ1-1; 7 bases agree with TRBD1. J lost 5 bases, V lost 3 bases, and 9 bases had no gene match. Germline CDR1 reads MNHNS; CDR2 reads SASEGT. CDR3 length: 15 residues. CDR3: CASSDWAGGGTEAFF. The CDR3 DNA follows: TGTGCCAGCAGTGACTGGGCAGGGGGAGGGACTGAAGCTTTCTTT.

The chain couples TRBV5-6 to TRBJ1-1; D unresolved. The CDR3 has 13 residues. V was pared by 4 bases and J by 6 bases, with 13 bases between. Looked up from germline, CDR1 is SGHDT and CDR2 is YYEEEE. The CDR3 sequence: CASSPGGGAEAFF. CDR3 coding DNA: TGTGCCAGCAGCCCAGGTGGAGGTGCTGAAGCTTTCTTT. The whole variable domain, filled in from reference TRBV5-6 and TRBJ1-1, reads DAGVTQSPTHLIKTRGQQVTLRCSPKSGHDTVSWYQQALGQGPQFIFQYYEEEERQRGNFPDRFSGHQFPNYSSELNVNALLLGDSALYLCASSPGGGAEAFFGQGTRLTVV.

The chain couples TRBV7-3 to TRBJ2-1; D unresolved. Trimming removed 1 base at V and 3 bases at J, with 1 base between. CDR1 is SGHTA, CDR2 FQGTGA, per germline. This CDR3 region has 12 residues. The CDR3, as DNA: TGTGCCAGCAGCTTAATCTACAATGAGCAGTTCTTC. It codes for CASSLIYNEQFF.

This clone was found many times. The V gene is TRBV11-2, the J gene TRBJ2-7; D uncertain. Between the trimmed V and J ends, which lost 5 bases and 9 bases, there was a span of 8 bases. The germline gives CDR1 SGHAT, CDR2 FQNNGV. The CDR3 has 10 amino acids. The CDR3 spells CASSLSRQYF. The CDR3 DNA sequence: TGTGCCAGCAGCCTCAGTCGGCAGTACTTC.

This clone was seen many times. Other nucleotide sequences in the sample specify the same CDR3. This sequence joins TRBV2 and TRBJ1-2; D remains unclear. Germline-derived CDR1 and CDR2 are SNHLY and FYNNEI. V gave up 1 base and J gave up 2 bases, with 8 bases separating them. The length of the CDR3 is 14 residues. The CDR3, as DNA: TGTGCCAGCAGTGAAGGGGCCTTAAACTATGGCTACACCTTC. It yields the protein CASSEGALNYGYTF. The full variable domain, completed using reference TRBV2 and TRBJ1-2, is EPEVTQTPSHQVTQMGQEVILRCVPISNHLYFYWYRQILGQKVEFLVSFYNNEISEKSEIFDDQFSVERPDGSNFTLKIRSTKLEDSAMYFCASSEGALNYGYTFGSGTRLTVV.

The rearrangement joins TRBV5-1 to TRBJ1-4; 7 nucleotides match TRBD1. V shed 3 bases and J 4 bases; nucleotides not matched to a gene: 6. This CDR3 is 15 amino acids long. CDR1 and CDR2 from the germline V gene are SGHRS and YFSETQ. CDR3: CASSSRTGSNEKLFF. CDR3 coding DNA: TGCGCCAGCAGCTCCCGGACAGGTAGTAATGAAAAACTGTTTTTT.

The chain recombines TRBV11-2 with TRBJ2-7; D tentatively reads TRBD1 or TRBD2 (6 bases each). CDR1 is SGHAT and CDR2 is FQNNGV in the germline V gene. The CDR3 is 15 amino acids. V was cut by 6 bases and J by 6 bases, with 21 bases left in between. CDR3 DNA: TGTGCCAGCAGGCCACAGGGCGGGGCGTTGCTCGAGCAGTACTTC. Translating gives CASRPQGGALLEQYF. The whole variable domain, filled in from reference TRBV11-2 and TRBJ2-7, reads EAGVAQSPRYKIIEKRQSVAFWCNPISGHATLYWYQQILGQGPKLLIQFQNNGVVDDSQLPKDRFSAERLKGVDSTLKIQPAKLEDSAVYLCASRPQGGALLEQYFGPGTRLTVT.

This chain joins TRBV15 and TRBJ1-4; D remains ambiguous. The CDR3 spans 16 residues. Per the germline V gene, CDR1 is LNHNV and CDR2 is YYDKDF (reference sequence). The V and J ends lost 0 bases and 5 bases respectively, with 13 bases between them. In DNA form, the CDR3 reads TGTGCCACCAGCAGAGATCAGTCAGGACCAAATGAAAAACTGTTTTTT. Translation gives CATSRDQSGPNEKLFF.

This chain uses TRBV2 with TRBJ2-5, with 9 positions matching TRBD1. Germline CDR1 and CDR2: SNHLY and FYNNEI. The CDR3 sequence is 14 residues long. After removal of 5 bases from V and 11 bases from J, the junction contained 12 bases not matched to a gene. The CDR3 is CASSPWTGEGEQYF. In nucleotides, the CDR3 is TGTGCCAGCAGTCCGTGGACAGGGGAGGGAGAGCAGTACTTC.

The chain's CDR3 is CASSLGLAGASEQFF. In DNA, the CDR3 is TGTGCCAGCAGCTTAGGACTAGCGGGAGCCAGTGAGCAGTTCTTC. The chain couples TRBV11-2 to TRBJ2-1; 12 nucleotides match TRBD2. The ends lost 1 base at V and 9 bases at J; junction bases unmatched: 4. The CDR3 length is 15 residues. CDR1 is SGHAT, CDR2 FQNNGV, per germline.

The CDR3 is CASSEEPGIHGYTF. The CDR3 region has the DNA TGTGCCAGCAGTGAAGAGCCAGGGATCCATGGCTACACCTTC. The chain carries TRBV6-1 and TRBJ1-2; possible D gene TRBD1, 5 bases. V was clipped by 1 base and J by 6 bases, with 12 bases between them. This CDR3 is 14 amino acids long. Germline V gives CDR1 MNHNS, CDR2 SASEGT.

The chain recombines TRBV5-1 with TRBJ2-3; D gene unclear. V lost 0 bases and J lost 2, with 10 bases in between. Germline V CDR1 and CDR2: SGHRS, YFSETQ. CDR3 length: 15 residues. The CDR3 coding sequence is TGCGCCAGCAGCTTGGAGGGCAGACTCACAGATACGCAGTATTTT. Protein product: CASSLEGRLTDTQYF. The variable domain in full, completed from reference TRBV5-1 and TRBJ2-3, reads KAGVTQTPRYLIKTRGQQVTLSCSPISGHRSVSWYQQTPGQGLQFLFEYFSETQRNKGNFPGRFSGRQFSNSRSEMNVSTLELGDSALYLCASSLEGRLTDTQYFGPGTRLTVL.

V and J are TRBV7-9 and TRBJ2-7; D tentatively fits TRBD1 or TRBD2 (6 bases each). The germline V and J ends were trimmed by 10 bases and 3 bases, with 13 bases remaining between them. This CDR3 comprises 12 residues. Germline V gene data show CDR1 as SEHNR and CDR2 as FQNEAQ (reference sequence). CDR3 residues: CATGGGGYEQYF. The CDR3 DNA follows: TGTGCCACCGGAGGGGGAGGCTACGAGCAGTACTTC.

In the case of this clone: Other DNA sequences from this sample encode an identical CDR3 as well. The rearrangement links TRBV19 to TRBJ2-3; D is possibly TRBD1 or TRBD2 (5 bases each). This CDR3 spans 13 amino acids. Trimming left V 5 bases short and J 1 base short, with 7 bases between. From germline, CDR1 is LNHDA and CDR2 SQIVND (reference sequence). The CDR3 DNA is TGTGCCAGTAGTCTGGGGGGCACAGATACGCAGTATTTT. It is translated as CASSLGGTDTQYF.

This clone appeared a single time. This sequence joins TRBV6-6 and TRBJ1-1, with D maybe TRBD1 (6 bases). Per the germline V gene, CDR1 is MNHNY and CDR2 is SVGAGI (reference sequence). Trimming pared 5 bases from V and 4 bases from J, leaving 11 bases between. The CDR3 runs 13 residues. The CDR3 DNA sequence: TGTGCCAGCAGTAACAGGGAAGGCACTGAAGCTTTCTTT. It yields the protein CASSNREGTEAFF.

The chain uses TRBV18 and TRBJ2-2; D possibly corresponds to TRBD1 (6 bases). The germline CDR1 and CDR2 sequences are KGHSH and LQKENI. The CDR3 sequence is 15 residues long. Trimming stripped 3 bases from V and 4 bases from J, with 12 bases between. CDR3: CASSPTRGPTGELFF. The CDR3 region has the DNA TGTGCCAGCTCACCGACCAGGGGCCCCACCGGGGAGCTGTTTTTT.

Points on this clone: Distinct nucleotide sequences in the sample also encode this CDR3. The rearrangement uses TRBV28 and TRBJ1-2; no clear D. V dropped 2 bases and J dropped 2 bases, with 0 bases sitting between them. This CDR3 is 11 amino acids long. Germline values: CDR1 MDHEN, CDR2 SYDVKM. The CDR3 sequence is CASSLNYGYTF. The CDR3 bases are TGTGCCAGCAGTTTAAACTATGGCTACACCTTC.

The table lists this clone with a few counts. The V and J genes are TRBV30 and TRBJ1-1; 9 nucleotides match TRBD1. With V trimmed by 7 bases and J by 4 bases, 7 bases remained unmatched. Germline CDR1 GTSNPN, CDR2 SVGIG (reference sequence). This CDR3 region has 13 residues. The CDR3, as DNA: TGTGCCTCGCGGACAGGGGTGGGCACTGAAGCTTTCTTT. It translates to CASRTGVGTEAFF. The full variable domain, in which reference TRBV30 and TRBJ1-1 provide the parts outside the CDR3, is SQTIHQWPATLVQPVGSPLSLECTVEGTSNPNLYWYRQAAGRGLQLLFYSVGIGQISSEVPQNLSASRPQDRQFILSSKKLLLSDSGFYLCASRTGVGTEAFFGQGTRLTVV.

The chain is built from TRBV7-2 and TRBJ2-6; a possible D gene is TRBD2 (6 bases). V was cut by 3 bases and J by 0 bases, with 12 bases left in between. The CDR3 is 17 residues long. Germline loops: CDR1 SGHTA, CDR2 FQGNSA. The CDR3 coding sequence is TGTGCCAGCAGCTTGACAGTGACTAGCTCTGGGGCCAACGTCCTGACTTTC. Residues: CASSLTVTSSGANVLTF.

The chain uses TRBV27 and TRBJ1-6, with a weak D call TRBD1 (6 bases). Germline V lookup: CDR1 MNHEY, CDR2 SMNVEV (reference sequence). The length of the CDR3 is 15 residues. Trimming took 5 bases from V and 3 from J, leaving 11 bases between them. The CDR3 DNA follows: TGTGCCAGCAGTCTCCAGGGGAACTATAATTCACCCCTCCACTTT. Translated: CASSLQGNYNSPLHF.

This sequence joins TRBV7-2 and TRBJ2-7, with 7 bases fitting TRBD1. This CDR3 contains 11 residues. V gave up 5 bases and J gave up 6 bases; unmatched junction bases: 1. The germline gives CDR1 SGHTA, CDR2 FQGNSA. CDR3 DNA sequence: TGTGCCAGCAGCGAGGGGGCCGAGCAGTACTTC. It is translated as CASSEGAEQYF.

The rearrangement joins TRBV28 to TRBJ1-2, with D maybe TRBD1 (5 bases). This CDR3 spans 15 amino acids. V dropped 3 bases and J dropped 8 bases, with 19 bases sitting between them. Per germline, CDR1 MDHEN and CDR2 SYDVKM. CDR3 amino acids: CASSFPLSRANGYTF. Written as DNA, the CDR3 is TGTGCCAGCAGTTTCCCCCTGAGCAGGGCGAACGGCTACACCTTC.